This entry concerns a single T cell receptor (beta chain). Its target is not known. The V gene's germline CDR1 is SGHAT and CDR2 FQNNGV. This CDR3 has 15 amino acids. V lost 1 base and J lost 9; bases outside the gene matches: 9. This entry is derived from a study of shared clonotypes between healthy human individuals. Overall study results and limits: Some naive CD4 clonotypes, 5% to 5.5%, turned up in common across four donors. Represented diversity (both genetic and exposure-history) was limited by the small number of donors.

The study ran the assay at deep level. Here immunoSEQ multiplex PCR was the method, and the copy in TCRdb shows in-frame clones only, minus some. The sample includes 2 million to 2.5 million clones, 90% to 96% of them seen just once. Material: naive CD4+ T cells sorted from blood. Subset indicated: CD45RA+ positively selected. The clonotype originates from a man younger than 30 in good health. The rearrangement joins TRBV11-2 to TRBJ2-7; 10 nucleotides line up with TRBD1. The DNA of the CDR3 is TGTGCCAGCAGCTTAGGCGGACAGGGGGTTCAGGGGCAGTACTTC. This translates into CASSLGGQGVQGQYF.